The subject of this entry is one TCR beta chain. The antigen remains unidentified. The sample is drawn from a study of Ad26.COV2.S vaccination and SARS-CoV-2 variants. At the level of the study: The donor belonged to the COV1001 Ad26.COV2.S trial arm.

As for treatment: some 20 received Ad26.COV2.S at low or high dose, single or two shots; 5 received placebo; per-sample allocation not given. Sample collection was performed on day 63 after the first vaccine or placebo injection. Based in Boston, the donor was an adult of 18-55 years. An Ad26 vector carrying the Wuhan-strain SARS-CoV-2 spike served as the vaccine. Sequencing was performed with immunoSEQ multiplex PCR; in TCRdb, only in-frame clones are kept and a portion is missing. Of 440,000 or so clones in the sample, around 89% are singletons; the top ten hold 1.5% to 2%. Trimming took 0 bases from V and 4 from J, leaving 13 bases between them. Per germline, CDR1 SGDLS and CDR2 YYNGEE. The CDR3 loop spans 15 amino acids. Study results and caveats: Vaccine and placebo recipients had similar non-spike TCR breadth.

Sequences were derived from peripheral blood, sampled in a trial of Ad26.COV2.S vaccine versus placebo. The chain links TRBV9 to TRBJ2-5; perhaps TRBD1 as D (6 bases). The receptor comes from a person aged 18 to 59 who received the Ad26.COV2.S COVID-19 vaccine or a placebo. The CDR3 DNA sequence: TGTGCCAGCAGCGTAGAAGGGGGACGATCAGAGACCCAGTACTTC. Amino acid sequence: CASSVEGGRSETQYF.